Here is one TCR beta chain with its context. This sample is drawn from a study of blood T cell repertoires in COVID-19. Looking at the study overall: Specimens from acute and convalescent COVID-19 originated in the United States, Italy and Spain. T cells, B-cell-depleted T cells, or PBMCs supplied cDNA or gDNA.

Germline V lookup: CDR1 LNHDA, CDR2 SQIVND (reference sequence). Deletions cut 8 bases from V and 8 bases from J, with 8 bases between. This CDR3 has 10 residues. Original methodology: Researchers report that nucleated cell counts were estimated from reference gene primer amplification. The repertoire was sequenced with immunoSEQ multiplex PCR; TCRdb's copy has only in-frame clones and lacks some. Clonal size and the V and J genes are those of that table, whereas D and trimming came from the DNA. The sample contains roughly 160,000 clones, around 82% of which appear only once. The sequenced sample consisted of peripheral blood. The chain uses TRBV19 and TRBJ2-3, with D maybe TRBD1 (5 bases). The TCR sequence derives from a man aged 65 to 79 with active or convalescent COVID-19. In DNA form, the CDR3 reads TGTGCCAGTGGGGCCGTTACGCAGTATTTT. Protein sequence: CASGAVTQYF.